This T cell receptor beta chain originates from a study of technical replicates of blood from a handful of donors. The CDR3 consists of 14 residues. Per the germline V gene, CDR1 is SGHRS and CDR2 is YFSETQ. The germline V and J ends were trimmed by 5 bases and 1 base, with 13 bases remaining between them. This clone was seen only once. Profiled with immunoSEQ multiplex PCR; TCRdb holds only in-frame clones, not every one. The sample includes about 58,000 clones, 90% to 95% of them seen just once. This chain uses TRBV5-1 with TRBJ2-7; D uncertain. The receptor was derived from a human donor in good health. Some clones in this sample may be carry-over from other donors' samples. The sample was PBMCs. The CDR3 DNA follows: TGCGCCAGCAGTCAGAACGGGTTATCCTACGAGCAGTACTTC. As protein: CASSQNGLSYEQYF. The variable domain in full, with the rest retrieved from reference TRBV5-1 and TRBJ2-7, is KAGVTQTPRYLIKTRGQQVTLSCSPISGHRSVSWYQQTPGQGLQFLFEYFSETQRNKGNFPGRFSGRQFSNSRSEMNVSTLELGDSALYLCASSQNGLSYEQYFGPGTRLTVT.